Below are 27 T cell receptor beta chains sequenced from a single sample in a study of OX40 agonist ivuxolimab in advanced cancers. TCRdb's copy holds only in-frame clones and misses some; the assay was immunoSEQ multiplex PCR. Of approximately 44,000 clones in the sample, about 91% were seen once. The specimen was CD4+ or CD8+ T cells sorted from blood, collected in a trial of the OX40 agonist ivuxolimab. Source of these receptors: an adult with an advanced solid tumor such as melanoma, head and neck, liver or kidney cancer.

This clone was counted a single time. The rearrangement uses TRBV27 and TRBJ2-2; D is ambiguous. The CDR3 contains 16 residues. Germline CDR1 and CDR2: MNHEY and SMNVEV (reference sequence). Deletions cut 4 bases from V and 0 bases from J, with 12 bases between. CDR3 sequence reads: CASSSWTRANTGELFF. The DNA of the CDR3 is TGTGCCAGCAGTTCATGGACGAGAGCGAACACCGGGGAGCTGTTTTTT.

This sequence joins TRBV19 and TRBJ2-7, with D possibly being TRBD2 (5 bases). V was shortened by 8 bases and J by 3 bases, with 11 bases between the two germline ends. CDR3 length: 12 amino acids. Germline CDR1 is LNHDA and CDR2 is SQIVND (reference sequence). CDR3 amino acids: CASEAENYEQYF. As DNA, the CDR3 is TGTGCCAGTGAAGCGGAGAACTACGAGCAGTACTTC.

The V gene is TRBV28, the J gene TRBJ2-7; D is perhaps TRBD1 (6 bases). The CDR3 has 14 residues. Between the trimmed V and J ends, which lost 2 bases and 4 bases, there was a span of 12 bases. Germline V gene lookup returns CDR1 MDHEN and CDR2 SYDVKM. DNA of the CDR3: TGTGCCAGCAGTTTAACCCTCCAGGGGTACGAGCAGTACTTC. It yields the protein CASSLTLQGYEQYF.

The gene calls are TRBV5-8 and TRBJ1-1; 8 bases align to TRBD1. V shed 2 bases and J 3 bases; nucleotides not matched to a gene: 9. The CDR3 has 16 residues. The germline CDR1 and CDR2 sequences are SGHTS and YDEGEE. The CDR3 DNA reads as TGTGCCAGCAGCTTTGGGGCAGGGGGCAGGTACACTGAAGCTTTCTTT. Residues: CASSFGAGGRYTEAFF.

The chain carries TRBV27 and TRBJ2-7; D assignment may be TRBD1 or TRBD2 (5 bases each). The V end was cut by 0 bases, the J end by 4 bases, with 16 bases between. The CDR3 loop spans 16 amino acids. Germline assignment: CDR1 MNHEY and CDR2 SMNVEV (reference sequence). Here the CDR3 DNA reads TGTGCCAGCAGTTTATCGACGGGGACGCAATTTTACGAGCAGTACTTC. Translation: CASSLSTGTQFYEQYF.

This rearrangement joins TRBV7-9 to TRBJ2-1; D remains unclear. Trimming took 6 bases from V and 4 from J, leaving 10 bases between them. The CDR3 covers 13 residues. Germline V gene data show CDR1 as SEHNR and CDR2 as FQNEAQ (reference sequence). The CDR3 sequence: CASRDQLYNEQFF. CDR3 DNA sequence: TGTGCCAGCAGGGACCAGTTATACAATGAGCAGTTCTTC.

The rearrangement joins TRBV9 to TRBJ2-1; D possibly corresponds to TRBD2 (6 bases). The CDR3 covers 14 residues. CDR1 and CDR2 (germline): SGDLS, YYNGEE. V lost 4 bases, J lost 9 bases, and 17 bases lay in between. CDR3 DNA: TGTGCCAGCAGCCCTTCGGGGAGGATTTTTGAGCAGTTCTTC. Protein product: CASSPSGRIFEQFF.

The chain uses TRBV6-5 and TRBJ1-1; D unresolved. CDR3 size: 13 residues. CDR1 MNHEY and CDR2 SVGAGI come from the germline V gene. V lost 0 bases to trimming and J lost 0 bases, with 2 bases between them. The CDR3 DNA is TGTGCCAGCAGTTACTCCTTGAACACTGAAGCTTTCTTT. Its protein is CASSYSLNTEAFF.

This sequence joins TRBV6-5 and TRBJ1-1; D is uncertain. Germline V gene sequence: CDR1 MNHEY, CDR2 SVGAGI. This CDR3 has 12 residues. The V end was cut by 8 bases, the J end by 5 bases, with 12 bases between. CDR3 DNA sequence: TGTGCCAGCTTATTGGGGATGACTGAAGCTTTCTTT. This codes for CASLLGMTEAFF.

This chain uses TRBV11-2 with TRBJ2-4; TRBD1 aligns across 9 bases. In germline, CDR1 is SGHAT, CDR2 FQNNGV. Trimming removed 4 bases from V and 4 bases from J; junction bases left unmatched: 5. The CDR3 is 15 residues long. DNA for the CDR3: TGTGCCAGCAGCTACCGGGACAGGGAGAAAAACATTCAGTACTTC. Amino acid sequence: CASSYRDREKNIQYF.

Concerning this clone itself: Other DNA sequences within the sample encode an identical CDR3. The J gene is TRBJ2-7, the V gene TRBV5-4; 9 bases map to TRBD1. Germline values: CDR1 SGHNT, CDR2 YYREEE (reference sequence). The V and J ends lost 4 bases and 2 bases, in that order; junction bases with no gene match: 4. CDR3 length equals 14 residues. Here the CDR3 reads CASSPGQGAYEQYF. CDR3 nucleotides: TGTGCCAGCAGCCCGGGACAGGGCGCCTACGAGCAGTACTTC.

The CDR3 nucleotides read TGTGCCAGCAGCGTTATTTTGAGCGGGGTAGGCACAGATACGCAGTATTTT. The encoded protein is CASSVILSGVGTDTQYF. The chain links TRBV9 to TRBJ2-3; TRBD2 aligns across 7 bases. There are 17 residues in the CDR3. Germline assignment: CDR1 SGDLS and CDR2 YYNGEE. Trimming removed 2 bases from V and 1 base from J; junction bases left unmatched: 10.

The chain joins TRBV30 to TRBJ2-3; tentatively, D is TRBD1 or TRBD2 (6 bases each). In germline, CDR1 is GTSNPN, CDR2 SVGIG (reference sequence). CDR3 length: 13 amino acids. For the CDR3, the DNA is TGTGCTCTTTTTTTGGAGGGGGTAGATACGCAGTATTTT. Amino acid sequence: CALFLEGVDTQYF. Using reference TRBV30 and TRBJ2-3 for the parts outside the CDR3, the full variable domain is SQTIHQWPATLVQPVGSPLSLECTVEGTSNPNLYWYRQAAGRGLQLLFYSVGIGQISSEVPQNLSASRPQDRQFILSSKKLLLSDSGFYLCALFLEGVDTQYFGPGTRLTVL.

The chain joins TRBV2 to TRBJ2-7; no reliable D call. Trimming cost V 7 bases and J 5 bases, with 12 bases left between them. Per the germline V gene, CDR1 is SNHLY and CDR2 is FYNNEI. This CDR3 contains 12 residues. The CDR3 bases are TGTGCCAGCAATCCTCTGCGTGACGAGCAGTACTTC. It encodes CASNPLRDEQYF.

The V and J genes are TRBV7-9 and TRBJ2-1; 7 bases fit TRBD2. V lost 5 bases, J lost 2 bases, and 12 bases stayed unmatched. This CDR3 is built from 17 residues. Germline CDR1 and CDR2: SEHNR and FQNEAQ (reference sequence). In DNA, the CDR3 is TGTGCCAGCAGCCACTCCCCCAGCGGGACCCCCTACAATGAGCAGTTCTTC. Its protein is CASSHSPSGTPYNEQFF.

This sequence joins TRBV28 and TRBJ2-1; 7 bases line up with TRBD2. The CDR3 extends over 16 amino acids. Trimming at V came to 5 bases and at J to 1 base, leaving 8 bases not matched to a gene. The germline gives CDR1 MDHEN, CDR2 SYDVKM. CDR3: CASSQTSARSYNEQFF. As DNA, the CDR3 is TGTGCCAGCAGTCAAACTAGCGCCCGGTCCTACAATGAGCAGTTCTTC.

This chain uses TRBV27 with TRBJ1-2; 7 nucleotides align to TRBD1. Germline CDR1 and CDR2: MNHEY and SMNVEV (reference sequence). The V segment lost 5 bases and the J segment 7 bases; nucleotides outside the gene matches: 10. The CDR3 covers 14 residues. CDR3 bases: TGTGCCAGCAGTCCTGACAGGGAGCTTGCTGGCTACACCTTC. Protein product: CASSPDRELAGYTF.

The rearrangement joins TRBV28 to TRBJ2-5, with unresolved D. Per the germline V gene, CDR1 is MDHEN and CDR2 is SYDVKM. The CDR3 runs 16 residues. V was shortened by 5 bases and J by 4 bases, with 20 bases between the two germline ends. For the CDR3, the DNA is TGTGCCAGCAGTATAGAAACGGGCCTACCCCCAGAGACCCAGTACTTC. Translation: CASSIETGLPPETQYF.

On this clone itself: The same CDR3 can be traced to other DNA sequences in this sample. CDR3 coding DNA: TGTGCCAGTAGTATGGGAGGGCTCGGGGGCTACACCTTC. Translation: CASSMGGLGGYTF. The genes are TRBV19 and TRBJ1-2; no reliable D call. V gave up 3 bases and J gave up 8 bases, with 13 bases separating them. The CDR3 contains 13 residues. Germline assignment: CDR1 LNHDA and CDR2 SQIVND (reference sequence).

The J gene is TRBJ2-1, the V gene TRBV10-2; possible D gene TRBD2, 7 bases. Germline V gene data show CDR1 as WSHSY and CDR2 as SAAADI. Trimming stripped 8 bases from V and 13 bases from J, with 21 bases between. The CDR3 loop spans 13 amino acids. The CDR3 spells CASEGGGGNPQFF. CDR3 DNA sequence: TGCGCCAGCGAGGGGGGGGGCGGGAATCCTCAGTTCTTC.

The chain recombines TRBV28 with TRBJ1-2; 8 nucleotides align to TRBD1. The length of the CDR3 is 15 residues. V trimming: 5 bases; J trimming: 8 bases; junction bases outside the gene matches: 13. Germline V gene data show CDR1 as MDHEN and CDR2 as SYDVKM. In DNA, the CDR3 is TGTGCCAGCAGTATTCCCCGGACAGGGACCTTCGGCTACACCTTC. This codes for CASSIPRTGTFGYTF.

The chain couples TRBV7-2 to TRBJ2-3; D may be TRBD1 (6 bases). Trimming took 5 bases from V and 6 from J, leaving 27 bases between them. This CDR3 is built from 18 residues. The germline gives CDR1 SGHTA, CDR2 FQGNSA. DNA of the CDR3: TGTGCCAGCAGCGGTATTGTGAGGGGACATGGATTGGCGGATACGCAGTATTTT. Protein product: CASSGIVRGHGLADTQYF.

The CDR3 spells CASSPDRVNTEAFF. CDR3 in DNA: TGCGCCAGCAGTCCAGACAGGGTGAACACTGAAGCTTTCTTT. The chain employs TRBV10-1 and TRBJ1-1; 7 nucleotides line up with TRBD1. CDR1 WNHNN and CDR2 SYGVQD come from the germline V gene (reference sequence). Germline trimming cut 5 bases from V and 0 bases from J; bases unmatched to any gene: 3. CDR3 length: 14 residues.

This chain links TRBV11-1 with TRBJ1-2; D is unresolved. Deletions cut 5 bases from V and 3 bases from J, with 13 bases between. The CDR3 sequence is 14 residues long. Germline V gene sequence: CDR1 SGHAT, CDR2 FQDESV (reference sequence). In nucleotides, the CDR3 is TGTGCCAGCAGCCACCGGAGGCAGGACTATGGCTACACCTTC. As protein: CASSHRRQDYGYTF.

The V and J genes are TRBV9 and TRBJ2-3, with D unclear. Trimming removed 0 bases at V and 0 bases at J, with 11 bases between. The CDR3 spans 16 residues. Germline V gene lookup returns CDR1 SGDLS and CDR2 YYNGEE. The CDR3 loop reads CASSVDGGSSTDTQYF. The CDR3 DNA reads as TGTGCCAGCAGCGTAGATGGCGGTTCTAGCACAGATACGCAGTATTTT.

V gene TRBV7-6 combines with J gene TRBJ2-1; D possibly corresponds to TRBD2 (5 bases). Germline V lookup: CDR1 SGHVS, CDR2 FNYEAQ. V was clipped by 1 base and J by 5 bases, with 12 bases between them. The CDR3 runs to 15 residues. CDR3 DNA sequence: TGTGCCAGCAGCTTAGAAATCGGGGAAAACAATGAGCAGTTCTTC. Translated, it gives CASSLEIGENNEQFF.

The V and J genes are TRBV7-8 and TRBJ2-3, with TRBD2 identical over 11 bases. V was pared by 2 bases and J by 2 bases, with 6 bases of the junction left unmatched. CDR3 length equals 17 residues. Germline CDR1 SGHVS, CDR2 FQNEAQ. The CDR3 DNA is TGTGCCAGCAGCTTAACGGGACTAGCGGACTTCACAGATACGCAGTATTTT. This codes for CASSLTGLADFTDTQYF.